The 4 T cell receptor beta chains below come from one sample, sequenced in a study of T cell responses to AZD1222 COVID-19 vaccine. Sequenced by immunoSEQ multiplex PCR; TCRdb stores in-frame clones only, minus some. The sample lists approximately 150,000 clones, almost 90% occurring once. Sequencing was performed on peripheral blood, taken 28 days after the second AZD1222 dose. These receptor sequences come from an adult who received the AZD1222 COVID-19 vaccine.

Remarks on this clone: Germline is not matched at one junction end, which may reflect a read error. The V and J genes are TRBV2 and TRBJ2-3, with unresolved D. The CDR3 is made up of 15 amino acids. CDR1 SNHLY and CDR2 FYNNEI come from the germline V gene. The CDR3 bases are TGTGCCAGCAGGGAAGTCGGTTCTAGCACAGATACGCAGTATTTT. This codes for CASREVGSSTDTQYF.

The CDR3: CATRSSNQPQHF. CDR3 nucleotide sequence: TGTGCCACTCGGAGCAGCAATCAGCCCCAGCATTTT. The chain couples TRBV19 to TRBJ1-5; no clear D gene. This CDR3 contains 12 residues. The germline V and J ends were trimmed by 10 bases and 1 base, with 8 bases remaining between them. The germline gives CDR1 LNHDA, CDR2 SQIVND (reference sequence). Filled out from reference TRBV19 and TRBJ1-5, the complete variable domain reads DGGITQSPKYLFRKEGQNVTLSCEQNLNHDAMYWYRQDPGQGLRLIYYSQIVNDFQKGDIAEGYSVSREKKESFPLTVTSAQKNPTAFYLCATRSSNQPQHFGDGTRLSIL.

The chain combines TRBV6-5 with TRBJ1-2; 8 bases are a match to TRBD1. The V gene end was trimmed by 6 bases and the J gene end by 6 bases; junction bases not matched to a gene: 6. This CDR3 is built from 13 residues. The V gene's germline CDR1 is MNHEY and CDR2 SVGAGI. CDR3 nucleotide sequence: TGTGCCAGCAGAGAGGGACAGGCTCATGGCTACACCTTC. As protein: CASREGQAHGYTF.

This clone appeared a few times. The CDR3 protein is CATSRGTGVGNEQFF. CDR3 nucleotide sequence: TGTGCCACCAGCAGGGGGACAGGGGTAGGCAATGAGCAGTTCTTC. The chain couples TRBV15 to TRBJ2-1; TRBD1 matches at 10 bases. The CDR3 contains 15 residues. Trimming removed 3 bases from V and 6 bases from J; junction bases left unmatched: 5. Germline loops: CDR1 LNHNV, CDR2 YYDKDF (reference sequence).